These T cell receptor beta chains were read from a single sample in a study of response to subunit inactivated influenza vaccine. MiXCR was run by TCRdb on the RT-PCR reads, yielding one entry per CDR3 protein. The sample contains fewer than 200,000 distinct CDR3 sequences, 9.2% of which appear only once. The sample here was non-naive T cells sorted from PBMCs, taken on the day of vaccination. The receptors were gathered from a man aged 50-60 years who received an inactivated influenza vaccine. Both conserved end residues are part of each CDR3. D genes are given only for firm matches. Where a row states a size, it is once, few, many or the class of an expanded clone; other rows omit it.

j_gene | abundance | d_gene | v_gene | CDR3aa | CDR3nt
TRBJ2-1 | many | . | TRBV3-1 | CASSPRQGGTYNEQFF | TGTGCCAGCAGCCCGCGACAGGGAGGAACCTACAATGAGCAGTTCTTC
TRBJ1-2 | . | TRBD1 | TRBV30 | CAWSTGAGTAYGYTF | TGTGCCTGGAGTACGGGCGCCGGGACAGCCTATGGCTACACCTTC
TRBJ2-7 | few | . | TRBV11-2 | CASSLEARELEPSSYEQYF | TGTGCCAGCAGCTTAGAAGCTCGAGAGCTAGAGCCGAGCTCCTACGAGCAGTACTTC
TRBJ2-2 | . | TRBD1 | TRBV7-7 | CASSQQGANTGELFF | TGTGCTAGCAGCCAACAGGGGGCTAACACCGGGGAGCTGTTTTTT
TRBJ2-2 | many | . | TRBV30 | CAWSDVSLRTGELFF | TGTGCCTGGAGTGATGTCAGCCTACGAACCGGGGAGCTGTTTTTT
TRBJ2-2 | many | . | TRBV5-6 | CASSLGVNTGELFF | TGTGCCAGCAGCTTGGGGGTGAACACCGGGGAGCTGTTTTTT
TRBJ1-2 | few | . | TRBV7-9 | CASNPQAF | TGTGCCAGCAACCCCCAAGCCTTC
TRBJ2-6 | . | . | TRBV19 | CASRVGGSSGANVLTF | TGTGCCAGCCGAGTGGGGGGATCTTCTGGGGCCAACGTCCTGACTTTC
TRBJ1-2 | few | . | TRBV29-1 | CSVDGGYGYTF | TGCAGCGTTGACGGCGGTTATGGCTACACCTTC
TRBJ2-6 | few | . | TRBV4-2 | CASSRARLSSGANVLTF | TGTGCCAGCAGCCGGGCCAGATTGAGCTCTGGGGCCAACGTCCTGACTTTC
TRBJ2-7 | . | TRBD1 | TRBV5-5 | CASSLRVQGAGYYEQYF | TGTGCCAGCAGCTTGAGGGTACAGGGGGCTGGGTACTACGAGCAGTACTTC
TRBJ2-5 | . | . | TRBV20-1 | CSANDWTQETQYF | TGCAGTGCTAATGACTGGACCCAAGAGACCCAGTACTTC
TRBJ2-3 | many | TRBD2 | TRBV7-9 | CASSGPSGRSTDTQYF | TGTGCCAGCAGCGGTCCTAGCGGGAGGAGCACAGATACGCAGTATTTT
TRBJ2-2 | many | TRBD2 | TRBV5-1 | CASSLGLAVTGELFF | TGCGCCAGCAGCTTGGGACTAGCGGTCACCGGGGAGCTGTTTTTT
TRBJ1-2 | . | TRBD1 | TRBV30 | CAWSQGGGRAYGYTF | TGTGCCTGGAGCCAGGGGGGCGGCAGAGCCTATGGCTACACCTTC
TRBJ1-4 | . | . | TRBV5-5 | CASSLSGGGEKLFF | TGTGCCAGCAGCTTATCCGGGGGAGGTGAAAAACTGTTTTTT
TRBJ2-1 | . | . | TRBV5-1 | CASSLAGSRTLNEQFF | TGCGCCAGCAGCTTGGCTGGGTCAAGGACCCTCAATGAGCAGTTCTTC
TRBJ2-2 | many | . | TRBV3-1 | CASSQDGGRGQKLFF | TGTGCCAGCAGCCAAGATGGTGGGAGGGGGCAGAAGCTGTTTTTT
TRBJ2-1 | many | TRBD1 | TRBV6-2/TRBV6-3 | CASTPGQGAYNEQFF | TGTGCCAGCACACCGGGACAGGGGGCTTACAATGAGCAGTTCTTC
TRBJ1-3 | few | . | TRBV3-1 | CASSQLLSRGGPGNTIYF | TGTGCCAGCAGCCAACTTCTATCAAGAGGTGGCCCTGGAAACACCATATATTTT
TRBJ1-4 | many | . | TRBV12-3/TRBV12-4 | CASSPQGTNEKLFF | TGTGCCAGCAGTCCGCAGGGAACTAATGAAAAACTGTTTTTT
TRBJ1-2 | few | . | TRBV9 | CASSVGASYGYTF | TGTGCCAGCAGCGTAGGAGCGAGCTATGGCTACACCTTC
TRBJ2-3 | few | TRBD1 | TRBV29-1 | CSGGQFSTDTQYF | TGCAGCGGGGGACAGTTTAGCACAGATACGCAGTATTTT